Below are 6 T cell receptor beta chains sequenced from a single sample in a study of CD8+CD57+ T cells in acquired aplastic anemia. Genomic DNA templated the TCR beta VDJ and CDR3 profiling. TCRdb processed the reads anew with MiXCR; each CDR3 protein has one entry. Of approximately 170,000 distinct CDR3 sequences listed, approximately 49% are singletons. What was sequenced was sorted CD4+, CD8+, or CD8+CD57+ T cells (not recorded which) from PBMCs. These receptors were taken from a human donor in good health, serving as a control.

This clonotype was found a few times. V usage is TRBV19 and J usage is TRBJ2-2; TRBD1 matches 8 bases. The germline V gene encodes CDR1 LNHDA and CDR2 SQIVND (reference sequence). CDR3 length: 17 amino acids. Trimming took 1 base from V and 3 from J; bases not matched to a gene: 7. The CDR3 nucleotides are TGTGCCAGTAGTATAGGCAGGGGGCAATTGTACACCGGGGAGCTGTTTTTT. Translating it yields CASSIGRGQLYTGELFF.

This clonotype was recorded many times. V usage is TRBV5-1 and J usage is TRBJ2-7, with 8 bases aligning to TRBD1. The J segment lost 3 bases and the V segment lost 1 base, leaving 3 bases of the junction unmatched. The CDR3 has 14 amino acids. Per germline, CDR1 SGHRS and CDR2 YFSETQ. CDR3 coding DNA: TGCGCCAGCAGCTTGTGGGGACAGGACTACGAGCAGTACTTC. The encoded protein is CASSLWGQDYEQYF.

The rearrangement uses TRBV4-3 and TRBJ2-7, with D maybe TRBD1 (5 bases). The CDR3 has 15 amino acids. Germline V gene data show CDR1 as LGHNA and CDR2 as YSLEER. V was trimmed by 0 bases and J by 3 bases, leaving 12 bases between them. DNA of the CDR3: TGCGCCAGCAGCCAAGATGCGTACAGGAACTACGAGCAGTACTTC. Protein product: CASSQDAYRNYEQYF.

In its sample, this clonotype was seen many times. This sequence joins TRBV11-2 and TRBJ1-1; D ambiguous. V was clipped by 5 bases and J by 0 bases, with 13 bases between them. Germline values: CDR1 SGHAT, CDR2 FQNNGV. The CDR3 totals 15 residues. The CDR3 coding sequence is TGTGCCAGCAGCCCCCGGGTCCGGGTGAACACTGAAGCTTTCTTT. It yields the protein CASSPRVRVNTEAFF.

To note about this clonotype: The germline gene is not matched at one end of the junction; a read error may be the cause. J is TRBJ1-5 and V is TRBV4-3; D may be TRBD1 (5 bases). Looked up from germline, CDR1 is LGHNA and CDR2 is YSLEER. The CDR3 sequence is 14 residues long. CDR3: CASSQGTSNRPQHF. As DNA, the CDR3 is TGCGCCAGCAGTCAAGGGACTAGCAATCGGCCCCAGCATTTT.

The chain combines TRBV6-5 with TRBJ1-6; D not certain. From germline, CDR1 is MNHEY and CDR2 SVGAGI. V gave up 2 bases and J gave up 7 bases, with 12 bases separating them. The CDR3 covers 15 residues. CDR3 protein: CASSYDGSNNSPLHF. The CDR3 DNA follows: TGTGCCAGCAGTTACGATGGCAGTAACAATTCACCCCTCCACTTT.